The entry that follows covers one TCR beta chain sequence. What it recognizes is unknown. Germline values: CDR1 LGHNA, CDR2 YSLEER. The CDR3 length is 15 residues. Naive CD8+ T cells were CD45RO-CCR7+CD27+CD95-. UMI-labeled 5' RACE yielded the TRB cDNA libraries. TCRdb processed the 5' RACE reads again and assigns one entry to each CDR3 protein, with no DNA. Recorded for this sample: 50,000 to 65,000 distinct CDR3 sequences. These data come from a study of CXCR3-negative and CXCR3-positive naive CD8 T cells. Study-wide results and limits: In naive cells, CXCR3-negative and CXCR3-positive subsets had similar TRBV-TRBJ usage; memory cells differed.

The TCR was taken from a human donor in good health. Some clones in this sample may be carry-over from other donors' samples. The V gene is TRBV4-3, the J gene TRBJ1-1; TCRdb gives TRBD1 as the D gene, but with no DNA this cannot be confirmed. Sample: naive CXCR3- CD8+ T cells from blood. The subset: CD45RO-CCR7+CD27+CD95- naive CD8+ T cells lacking CXCR3 (TNR3-). The CDR3 sequence: CASSQRTYENTEAFF.